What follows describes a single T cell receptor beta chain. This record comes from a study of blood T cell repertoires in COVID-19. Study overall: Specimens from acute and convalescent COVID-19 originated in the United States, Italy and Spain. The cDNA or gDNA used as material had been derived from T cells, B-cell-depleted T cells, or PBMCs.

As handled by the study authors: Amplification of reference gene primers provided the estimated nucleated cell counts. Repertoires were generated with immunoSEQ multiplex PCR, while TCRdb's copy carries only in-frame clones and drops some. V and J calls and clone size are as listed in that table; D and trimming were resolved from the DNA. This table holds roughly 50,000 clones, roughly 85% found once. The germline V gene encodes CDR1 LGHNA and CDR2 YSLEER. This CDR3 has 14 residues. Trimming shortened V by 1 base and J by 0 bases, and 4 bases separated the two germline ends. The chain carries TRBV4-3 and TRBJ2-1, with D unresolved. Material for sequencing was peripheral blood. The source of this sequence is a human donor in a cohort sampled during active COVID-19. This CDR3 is CASSQASSYNEQFF. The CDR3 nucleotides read TGCGCCAGCAGCCAAGCGAGCTCCTACAATGAGCAGTTCTTC.